These T cell receptor beta chains were read from a single sample in a study of Ad26.COV2.S vaccination and SARS-CoV-2 variants. Generated by immunoSEQ multiplex PCR, the TCRdb table keeps only in-frame clones and is missing some. There are roughly 420,000 clones in the sample; approximately 89% occur only once, and around 2.6% lies in the top ten. Sequenced material: peripheral blood, taken in a trial of Ad26.COV2.S vaccine versus placebo. These receptors all stem from a person aged 18 to 59 who received the Ad26.COV2.S COVID-19 vaccine or a placebo. Both conserved end residues are part of each CDR3. The order of the fields is J gene, V gene, D gene, CDR3 DNA, CDR3 protein. The D gene is left open where the match is weak.

TRBJ1-1 TRBV27 NA TGTGCCAGCAGTTTAATGCACGGCACTGAAGCTTTCTTT CASSLMHGTEAFF
TRBJ1-1 TRBV29-1 NA TGCAGCGGCACCTCCCCCCTCAAACGGACTGAAGCTTTCTTT CSGTSPLKRTEAFF
TRBJ2-7 TRBV7-2 TRBD1 TGTGCCAGCAGCCCCCGCCGGGACAGGTACTCCTACGAGCAGTACTTC CASSPRRDRYSYEQYF
TRBJ1-1 TRBV7-2 NA TGTGCCAGCAGCTTAGGGTGGGGGATGAACACTGAAGCTTTCTTT CASSLGWGMNTEAFF
TRBJ2-7 TRBV4-2 NA TGTGCCAGCAGCCAAGATTGGCCCCCTCTTTCTGAGGGATACGAGCAGTACTTC CASSQDWPPLSEGYEQYF
TRBJ2-1 TRBV15 NA TGTGCCACCAGCAGAGGACCACAGGGAGAAGCATACAATGAGCAGTTCTTC CATSRGPQGEAYNEQFF
TRBJ1-2 TRBV12-1 NA TGTGCCAGCAGCTTTGGGGCAGGGAGGGTCGACTATGGCTACACCTTC CASSFGAGRVDYGYTF
TRBJ1-3 TRBV7-9 NA TGTGCCAGCAGCAGGGACTACTCTGGAAACACCATATATTTT CASSRDYSGNTIYF
TRBJ2-7 TRBV2 NA TGTGCCAGCAGGAGGGGGGTAGGGTTTGGCTACGAGCAGTACTTC CASRRGVGFGYEQYF
TRBJ1-1 TRBV18 NA TGTGCCAGCTCACCACCGATGGGAGGCGGGAACACTGAAGCTTTCTTT CASSPPMGGGNTEAFF
TRBJ1-2 TRBV4-3 NA TGCGCCAGCAGCCAAGCGGGCGTTATGGGCGGCTACACCTTC CASSQAGVMGGYTF
TRBJ1-4 TRBV7-2 TRBD1 TGTGCCAGCAGCCTACAGGGGGCGGATGAAAAACTGTTTTTT CASSLQGADEKLFF
TRBJ1-1 TRBV19 NA TGTGCCAGTAGTATAACCCCGGCGGGGAACACTGAAGCTTTCTTT CASSITPAGNTEAFF
TRBJ2-2 TRBV9 NA TGTGCCAGCAGCCCCTTGGACGACTTCGGGGAGCTGTTTTTT CASSPLDDFGELFF
TRBJ2-5 TRBV19 TRBD2 TGTGCCAGTAGTATTCTAGCGGGAGGGGGAGAGACCCAGTACTTC CASSILAGGGETQYF
TRBJ2-5 TRBV18 NA TGTGCCAGCTCACAGGACTCGGGAGTAGAGACCCAGTACTTC CASSQDSGVETQYF
TRBJ1-5 TRBV18 NA TGTGCCAGCTCCCCGAGGCAGATCAATCAGCCCCAGCATTTT CASSPRQINQPQHF
TRBJ1-6 TRBV5-4 NA TGTGCCAGCAGCCAACAGACCCCAGGGGATTCACCCCTCCACTTT CASSQQTPGDSPLHF
TRBJ1-1 TRBV7-3 NA TGTGCCAGCAGCCTACAGGCTCGGGACACTGAAGCTTTCTTT CASSLQARDTEAFF
TRBJ2-3 TRBV28 TRBD2 TGTGCCAGCAGTTTGGAACTAGCGGGCAACACAGATACGCAGTATTTT CASSLELAGNTDTQYF